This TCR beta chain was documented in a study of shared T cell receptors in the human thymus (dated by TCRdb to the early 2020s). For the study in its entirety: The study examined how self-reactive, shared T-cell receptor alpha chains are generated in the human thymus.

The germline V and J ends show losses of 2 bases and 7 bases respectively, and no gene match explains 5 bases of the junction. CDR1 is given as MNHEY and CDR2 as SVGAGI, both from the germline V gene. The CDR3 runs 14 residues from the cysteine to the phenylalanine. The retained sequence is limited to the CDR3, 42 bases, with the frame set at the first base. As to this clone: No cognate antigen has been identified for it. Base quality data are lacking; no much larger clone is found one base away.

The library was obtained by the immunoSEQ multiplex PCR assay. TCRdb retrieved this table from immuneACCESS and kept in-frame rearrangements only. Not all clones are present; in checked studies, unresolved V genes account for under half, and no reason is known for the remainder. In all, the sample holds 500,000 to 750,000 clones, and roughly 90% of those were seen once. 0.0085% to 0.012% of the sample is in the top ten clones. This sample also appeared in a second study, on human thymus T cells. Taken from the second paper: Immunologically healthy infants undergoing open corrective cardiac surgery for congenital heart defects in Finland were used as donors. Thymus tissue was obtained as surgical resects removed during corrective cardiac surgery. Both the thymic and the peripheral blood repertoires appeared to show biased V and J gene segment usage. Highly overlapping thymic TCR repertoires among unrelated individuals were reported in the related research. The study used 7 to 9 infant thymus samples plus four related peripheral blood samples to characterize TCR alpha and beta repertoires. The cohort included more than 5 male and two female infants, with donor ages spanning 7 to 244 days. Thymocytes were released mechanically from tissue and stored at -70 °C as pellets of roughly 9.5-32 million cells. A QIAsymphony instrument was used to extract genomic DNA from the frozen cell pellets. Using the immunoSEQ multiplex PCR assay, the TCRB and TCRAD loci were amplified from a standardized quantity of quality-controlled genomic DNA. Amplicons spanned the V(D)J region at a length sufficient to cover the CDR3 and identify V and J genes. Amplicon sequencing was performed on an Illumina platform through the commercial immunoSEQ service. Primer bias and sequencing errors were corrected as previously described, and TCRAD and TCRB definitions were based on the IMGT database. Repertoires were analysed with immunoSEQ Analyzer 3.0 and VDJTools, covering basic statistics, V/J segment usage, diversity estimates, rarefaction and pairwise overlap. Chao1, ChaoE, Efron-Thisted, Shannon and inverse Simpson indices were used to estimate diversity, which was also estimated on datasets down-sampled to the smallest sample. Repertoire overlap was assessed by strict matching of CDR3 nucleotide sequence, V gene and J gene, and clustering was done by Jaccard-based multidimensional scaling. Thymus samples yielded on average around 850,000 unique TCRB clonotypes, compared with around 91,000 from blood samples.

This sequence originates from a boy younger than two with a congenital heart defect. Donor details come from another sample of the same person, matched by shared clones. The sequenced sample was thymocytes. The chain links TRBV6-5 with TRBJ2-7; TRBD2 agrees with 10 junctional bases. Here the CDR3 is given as CASSYGLAVAEQYF. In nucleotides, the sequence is TGTGCCAGCAGTTACGGACTAGCGGTTGCGGAGCAGTACTTC.